This is a list of T cell receptor beta chains from one sample in a study of blood T cell repertoires in COVID-19. Some clones are missing from TCRdb's copy, which holds only in-frame ones; the method was immunoSEQ multiplex PCR. The repertoire holds approximately 100,000 clones, with about nine tenths as singletons. Sequenced material: peripheral blood. The receptors originated from a man aged 45-65 years with acute or convalescent COVID-19. Each CDR3 is given with its conserved first and last residue. D genes are given only for firm matches. A row's size may be missing; if present it is once, few, many or a size class.

V	D	size	J	length	CDR3	DNA
TRBV28	.	.	TRBJ1-1	14	CASSIQEGNTEAFF	TGTGCCAGCAGTATACAGGAAGGGAACACTGAAGCTTTCTTT
TRBV5-1	.	few	TRBJ1-1	16	CASSPAEAGMNTEAFF	TGCGCCAGCAGCCCTGCGGAGGCCGGGATGAACACTGAAGCTTTCTTT
TRBV18	TRBD2	.	TRBJ2-1	15	CASSLKAGARDEQFF	TGTGCCAGCTCGCTTAAGGCGGGAGCCCGCGATGAGCAGTTCTTC
TRBV29-1	.	few	TRBJ1-2	12	CSAGSVNYGYTF	TGCAGCGCCGGGTCCGTTAACTATGGCTACACCTTC
TRBV15	TRBD2	.	TRBJ2-5	16	CATSGIVLAGGETQYF	TGTGCCACCAGCGGAATTGTCCTAGCGGGAGGAGAGACCCAGTACTTC
TRBV23-1	.	.	TRBJ2-2	16	CASSQSATRGTGELFF	TGCGCCAGCAGTCAATCTGCCACCCGAGGCACCGGGGAGCTGTTTTTT
TRBV5-3	.	once	TRBJ2-4	16	CARSYVRGLAKNIQYF	TGTGCCAGAAGCTACGTTCGGGGACTAGCCAAAAACATTCAGTACTTC
TRBV7-6	.	.	TRBJ2-1	16	CASSSPRGRINNEQFF	TGTGCCAGCAGCTCCCCGCGAGGGAGAATCAACAATGAGCAGTTCTTC
TRBV5-1	TRBD1	.	TRBJ1-1	17	CASSPGHLDRGLAEAFF	TGCGCCAGCAGCCCAGGGCATCTGGACAGGGGGCTCGCTGAAGCTTTCTTT
TRBV18	.	.	TRBJ1-1	14	CASSPGEMNTEAFF	TGTGCCAGCTCACCAGGAGAAATGAACACTGAAGCTTTCTTT
TRBV7-2	TRBD1	.	TRBJ2-5	15	CASSPERGLVETQYF	TGTGCCAGCAGCCCCGAGAGGGGGCTCGTCGAGACCCAGTACTTC
TRBV25-1	TRBD1	.	TRBJ2-7	16	CASSEYGTANDYEQYF	TGTGCCAGCAGTGAATACGGGACAGCGAATGACTACGAGCAGTACTTC
TRBV5-5	.	.	TRBJ1-6	14	CASSPGNSHSPLHF	TGTGCCAGCAGCCCGGGGAACAGTCATTCACCCCTCCACTTT
TRBV7-9	.	.	TRBJ2-5	15	CASSLGADTSFAQYF	TGTGCCAGCAGCTTAGGGGCCGATACTAGCTTCGCCCAGTACTTC
TRBV12-3/TRBV12-4	.	once	TRBJ2-3	12	CASSWTEDTQYF	TGTGCCAGCAGTTGGACAGAGGATACGCAGTATTTT
TRBV3-1/TRBV3-2	TRBD2	.	TRBJ2-7	15	CASSQEDSGSYEQYF	TGTGCCAGCAGCCAAGAGGATAGCGGGAGTTACGAGCAGTACTTC